This T cell receptor (beta chain) originates from a study of blood T cell repertoires in COVID-19. Profiled with immunoSEQ multiplex PCR; TCRdb holds only in-frame clones, not every one. Here the sample spans just under 350,000 clones, approximately 87% being singletons. V lost 5 bases and J lost 7; bases outside the gene matches: 12. Germline CDR1 SGHDN, CDR2 FVKESK. The CDR3 has 16 amino acids. Sequenced input: peripheral blood. The source of this sequence is a woman between 50 and 59 years old with COVID-19, enrolled during active disease. The chain carries TRBV14 and TRBJ2-7; 12 positions agree with TRBD1. CDR3 protein: CASSTPAGQGAWEQYF. CDR3 DNA sequence: TGTGCCAGCAGCACCCCGGCGGGACAGGGGGCATGGGAGCAGTACTTC.